This is a list of T cell receptor beta chains from one sample in a study of radiotherapy plus CTLA-4 blockade in lung cancer. TCRdb's table, derived via immunoSEQ multiplex PCR, lists solely in-frame clones and lacks some. The sample contains about 14,000 clones, about 87% of which appear only once. The sequencing used peripheral blood, collected from a patient treated with radiotherapy plus ipilimumab. The receptor source for this set is a human donor with non-small cell lung cancer that progressed on radiotherapy plus ipilimumab. Some clones in this sample may be carry-over from other donors' samples. Both conserved end residues are part of each CDR3. Each record gives: clone size, J gene, V gene, D gene, CDR3 DNA, CDR3 protein. The D gene is left open where the match is weak. Size is omitted from some rows. Given values are once, few, many or a class for expanded clones.

abundance: once; j_gene: TRBJ1-1; v_gene: TRBV9; d_gene: TRBD1; CDR3nt: TGTGCCAGCAGCGTCAGGACAGGGTACACTGAAGCTTTCTTT; CDR3aa: CASSVRTGYTEAFF
abundance: NA; j_gene: TRBJ2-7; v_gene: TRBV4-2; d_gene: NA; CDR3nt: TGTGCCAGCAGCCAAGAGCGAACGGGGGCCTACGAGCAGTACTTC; CDR3aa: CASSQERTGAYEQYF
abundance: NA; j_gene: TRBJ1-4; v_gene: TRBV5-6; d_gene: NA; CDR3nt: TGTGCCAGCAGCTTGGCGGGCGGGGAAACTAATGAAAAACTGTTTTTT; CDR3aa: CASSLAGGETNEKLFF
abundance: NA; j_gene: TRBJ1-6; v_gene: TRBV18; d_gene: NA; CDR3nt: TGTGCCAGCCGAACCGGGACTGAGGGTTCACCCCTCCACTTT; CDR3aa: CASRTGTEGSPLHF
abundance: NA; j_gene: TRBJ2-1; v_gene: TRBV4-1; d_gene: NA; CDR3nt: TGCGCCAGCAGCCAAGGTGGGCTACAGGCATACAATGAGCAGTTCTTC; CDR3aa: CASSQGGLQAYNEQFF
abundance: NA; j_gene: TRBJ2-7; v_gene: TRBV18; d_gene: NA; CDR3nt: TGTGCCAGCTCACCAAGGGACACAAGAACCTACGAGCAGTACTTC; CDR3aa: CASSPRDTRTYEQYF
abundance: NA; j_gene: TRBJ1-1; v_gene: TRBV7-2; d_gene: TRBD1; CDR3nt: TGTGCCAGCAGCCCAGGACAGGTCGGTTTCGCCACTGAAGCTTTCTTT; CDR3aa: CASSPGQVGFATEAFF
abundance: NA; j_gene: TRBJ2-1; v_gene: TRBV19; d_gene: TRBD2; CDR3nt: TGTGCCAGTAGTATAGGAGGGAGGGCCGGGAATGAGCAGTTCTTC; CDR3aa: CASSIGGRAGNEQFF
abundance: NA; j_gene: TRBJ1-5; v_gene: TRBV29-1; d_gene: TRBD1; CDR3nt: TGCAGCGTCGGACAGGGGATAGATCAGCCCCAGCATTTT; CDR3aa: CSVGQGIDQPQHF
abundance: NA; j_gene: TRBJ1-3; v_gene: TRBV11-2; d_gene: TRBD1; CDR3nt: TGTGCCAGCAGCTTAACGACAGGGGGCGGAAACACCATATATTTT; CDR3aa: CASSLTTGGGNTIYF
abundance: NA; j_gene: TRBJ1-3; v_gene: TRBV10-1; d_gene: NA; CDR3nt: TGCGCCAGCGAACAGGTCCGCTCTGGAAACACCATATATTTT; CDR3aa: CASEQVRSGNTIYF
abundance: NA; j_gene: TRBJ2-7; v_gene: TRBV11-2; d_gene: NA; CDR3nt: TGTGCCAGCAGCTTACCCGGGACTTACGAGCAGTACTTC; CDR3aa: CASSLPGTYEQYF
abundance: NA; j_gene: TRBJ2-3; v_gene: TRBV9; d_gene: TRBD2; CDR3nt: TGTGCCAGCAGCGTAGCTAGCGGTCAGAGCCACGGTACGCAGTATTTT; CDR3aa: CASSVASGQSHGTQYF
abundance: NA; j_gene: TRBJ1-1; v_gene: TRBV5-4; d_gene: TRBD1; CDR3nt: TGTGCCAGCAGTTCGGACAGGGTGGGTGAAGCTTTCTTT; CDR3aa: CASSSDRVGEAFF
abundance: NA; j_gene: TRBJ2-1; v_gene: TRBV4-1; d_gene: NA; CDR3nt: TGCGCCAGCAGCCAAGTGTCAGGTGAGCAGTTCTTC; CDR3aa: CASSQVSGEQFF
abundance: NA; j_gene: TRBJ1-1; v_gene: TRBV5-1; d_gene: NA; CDR3nt: TGCGCCAGCAGCTTGTATGGGACACAGAACACTGAAGCTTTCTTT; CDR3aa: CASSLYGTQNTEAFF
abundance: NA; j_gene: TRBJ2-7; v_gene: TRBV7-6; d_gene: TRBD2; CDR3nt: TGTGCCAGCAGCCCCGGACTAGCGGTAGCCTACGAGCAGTACTTC; CDR3aa: CASSPGLAVAYEQYF
abundance: NA; j_gene: TRBJ1-3; v_gene: TRBV18; d_gene: NA; CDR3nt: TGTGCCAGCTCCGAACAGGGCGCCGGGACTGGAAACACCATATATTTT; CDR3aa: CASSEQGAGTGNTIYF
abundance: NA; j_gene: TRBJ2-1; v_gene: TRBV6-1; d_gene: TRBD2; CDR3nt: TGTGCCAGCAGTGAAGCACTAGCGGGGGGCCCTCCCTACAATGAGCAGTTCTTC; CDR3aa: CASSEALAGGPPYNEQFF
abundance: NA; j_gene: TRBJ1-1; v_gene: TRBV12-5; d_gene: TRBD1; CDR3nt: TGTGCTAGTGGCCCCGGGCTCGGGACAGGGGTAACTGAAGCTTTCTTT; CDR3aa: CASGPGLGTGVTEAFF
abundance: NA; j_gene: TRBJ2-7; v_gene: TRBV5-4; d_gene: TRBD1; CDR3nt: TGTGCCAGCAGCTCCCGGGACAGCCCCTACGAGCAGTACTTC; CDR3aa: CASSSRDSPYEQYF
abundance: NA; j_gene: TRBJ1-3; v_gene: TRBV4-1; d_gene: NA; CDR3nt: TGCGCCAGCAGCCAAGAGGGCCCAGGGAGAAACACCATATATTTT; CDR3aa: CASSQEGPGRNTIYF
abundance: NA; j_gene: TRBJ2-2; v_gene: TRBV18; d_gene: NA; CDR3nt: TGTGCCAGCTCACCAATCGTGGCCACGAACACCGGGGAGCTGTTTTTT; CDR3aa: CASSPIVATNTGELFF
abundance: NA; j_gene: TRBJ2-1; v_gene: TRBV10-2; d_gene: NA; CDR3nt: TGCGCCAGCAGTGCGACAGCATACAATGAGCAGTTCTTC; CDR3aa: CASSATAYNEQFF
abundance: NA; j_gene: TRBJ2-7; v_gene: TRBV5-1; d_gene: NA; CDR3nt: TGCGCCAGCAGCTCAGGGGTTTTTCTCTCCTACGAGCAGTACTTC; CDR3aa: CASSSGVFLSYEQYF
abundance: NA; j_gene: TRBJ2-3; v_gene: TRBV7-2; d_gene: NA; CDR3nt: TGTGCCAGCAGCTTATTTGGAGAAGTAGGCACAGATACGCAGTATTTT; CDR3aa: CASSLFGEVGTDTQYF
abundance: NA; j_gene: TRBJ1-1; v_gene: TRBV4-1; d_gene: NA; CDR3nt: TGCGCCAGCAGCCAAGATTGGCCATGGGGAGTTGAAGCTTTCTTT; CDR3aa: CASSQDWPWGVEAFF
abundance: NA; j_gene: TRBJ2-3; v_gene: TRBV6-6; d_gene: NA; CDR3nt: TGTGCCAGCAGTCCCGGTCGACTGTCCCCCACAGATACGCAGTATTTT; CDR3aa: CASSPGRLSPTDTQYF
abundance: few; j_gene: TRBJ2-3; v_gene: TRBV5-1; d_gene: TRBD2; CDR3nt: TGCGCCAGCAGCTTACCTAGCGGAACAAATACGCAGTATTTT; CDR3aa: CASSLPSGTNTQYF
abundance: once; j_gene: TRBJ1-5; v_gene: TRBV10-3; d_gene: NA; CDR3nt: TGTGCCATCAGATCCGGGAGCAATCAGCCCCAGCATTTT; CDR3aa: CAIRSGSNQPQHF
abundance: few; j_gene: TRBJ2-1; v_gene: TRBV11-3; d_gene: TRBD2; CDR3nt: TGTGCCAGCAGCACCACTAGCGGAGCCTTCTACAATGAGCAGTTCTTC; CDR3aa: CASSTTSGAFYNEQFF
abundance: NA; j_gene: TRBJ1-2; v_gene: TRBV10-3; d_gene: NA; CDR3nt: TGTGCCATCAGTGAGTCATCGTATGGCTACACCTTC; CDR3aa: CAISESSYGYTF
abundance: NA; j_gene: TRBJ2-7; v_gene: TRBV7-2; d_gene: TRBD2; CDR3nt: TGTGCCAGCAGCTTAGACGGAGGACTAGTTTTCACCTACGAGCAGTACTTC; CDR3aa: CASSLDGGLVFTYEQYF
abundance: NA; j_gene: TRBJ1-2; v_gene: TRBV15; d_gene: TRBD1; CDR3nt: TGTGCCACCAGCAGCTTGGGACAGACCCCTAATGGCTACACCTTC; CDR3aa: CATSSLGQTPNGYTF
abundance: once; j_gene: TRBJ1-1; v_gene: TRBV5-1; d_gene: TRBD1; CDR3nt: TGCGCCAGCAGCTTGGGATCAGGGGGGCAAGCTGAAGCTTTCTTT; CDR3aa: CASSLGSGGQAEAFF
abundance: NA; j_gene: TRBJ1-5; v_gene: TRBV27; d_gene: TRBD1; CDR3nt: TGTGCCAGCAGTTTGGACAGGGCTCAGCCCCAGCATTTT; CDR3aa: CASSLDRAQPQHF
abundance: NA; j_gene: TRBJ2-3; v_gene: TRBV7-6; d_gene: NA; CDR3nt: TGTGCCAGCAGGCGAGGCGGGGGCGCGACAGATACGCAGTATTTT; CDR3aa: CASRRGGGATDTQYF